This T cell receptor (beta chain) was sequenced during a study of T cell changes during pregnancy in multiple sclerosis. Data came from immunoSEQ multiplex PCR; TCRdb stores just in-frame clones and leaves some out. This table holds about 59,000 clones, 93% found once. This receptor was taken from a female donor with multiple sclerosis, enrolled in a pregnancy study. The sequences come from CD4+ T cells from peripheral blood mononuclear cells, collected before pregnancy.

CDR3 DNA sequence: TGTGCCAGCAGCCTCCTCGACTCCTCCGGGGGCTATGGCTACACCTTC. This sequence encodes CASSLLDSSGGYGYTF. The genes are TRBV9 and TRBJ1-2, with D perhaps matching TRBD1 (5 bases). CDR1 and CDR2 (germline): SGDLS, YYNGEE. Trimming shortened V by 4 bases and J by 4 bases, and 20 bases separated the two germline ends. CDR3 length: 16 amino acids.